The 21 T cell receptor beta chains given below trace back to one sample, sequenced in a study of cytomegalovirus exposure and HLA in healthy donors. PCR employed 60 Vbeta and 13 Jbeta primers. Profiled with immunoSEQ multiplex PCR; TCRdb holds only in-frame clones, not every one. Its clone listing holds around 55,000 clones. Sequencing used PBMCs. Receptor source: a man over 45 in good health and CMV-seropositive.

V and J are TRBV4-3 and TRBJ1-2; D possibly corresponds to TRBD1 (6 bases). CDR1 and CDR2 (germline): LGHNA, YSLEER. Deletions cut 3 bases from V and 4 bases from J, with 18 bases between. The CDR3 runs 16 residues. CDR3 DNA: TGCGCCAGCAGCCAGGGAGAACAGGGTCGGGCCTATGGCTACACCTTC. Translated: CASSQGEQGRAYGYTF.

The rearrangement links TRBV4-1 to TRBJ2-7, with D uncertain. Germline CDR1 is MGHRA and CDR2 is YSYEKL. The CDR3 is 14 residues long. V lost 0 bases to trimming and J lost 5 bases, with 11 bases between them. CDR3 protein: CASSQDALSDEQYF. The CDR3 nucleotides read TGCGCCAGCAGCCAAGATGCTCTTAGTGACGAGCAGTACTTC.

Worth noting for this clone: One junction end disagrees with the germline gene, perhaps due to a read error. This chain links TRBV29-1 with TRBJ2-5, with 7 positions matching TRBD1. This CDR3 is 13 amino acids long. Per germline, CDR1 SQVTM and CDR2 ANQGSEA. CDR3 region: CSARAGGIENQYF. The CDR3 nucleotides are TGCAGCGCCCGAGCAGGGGGTATAGAGAACCAGTACTTC. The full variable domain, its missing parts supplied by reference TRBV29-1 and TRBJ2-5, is SAVISQKPSRDICQRGTSLTIQCQVDSQVTMMFWYRQQPGQSLTLIATANQGSEATYESGFVIDKFPISRPNLTFSTLTVSNMSPEDSSIYLCSARAGGIENQYFGPGTRLLVL.

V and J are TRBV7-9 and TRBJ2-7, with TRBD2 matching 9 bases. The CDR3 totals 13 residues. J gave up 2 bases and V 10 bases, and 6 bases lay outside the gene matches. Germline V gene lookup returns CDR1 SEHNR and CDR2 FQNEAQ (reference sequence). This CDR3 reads CATREGSAYEQYF. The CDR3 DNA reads TGTGCCACGCGGGAGGGCTCGGCCTACGAGCAGTACTTC. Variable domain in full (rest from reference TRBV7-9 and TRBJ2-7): DTGVSQNPRHKITKRGQNVTFRCDPISEHNRLYWYRQTLGQGPEFLTYFQNEAQLEKSRLLSDRFSAERPKGSFSTLEIQRTEQGDSAMYLCATREGSAYEQYFGPGTRLTVT.

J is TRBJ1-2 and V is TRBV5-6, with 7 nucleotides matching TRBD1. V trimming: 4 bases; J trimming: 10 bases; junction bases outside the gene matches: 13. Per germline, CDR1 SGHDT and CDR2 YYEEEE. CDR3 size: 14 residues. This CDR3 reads CASSLPQGPLPYTF. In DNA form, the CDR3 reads TGTGCCAGCAGCCTACCACAGGGGCCCCTTCCCTACACCTTC. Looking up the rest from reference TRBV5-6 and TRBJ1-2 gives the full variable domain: DAGVTQSPTHLIKTRGQQVTLRCSPKSGHDTVSWYQQALGQGPQFIFQYYEEEERQRGNFPDRFSGHQFPNYSSELNVNALLLGDSALYLCASSLPQGPLPYTFGSGTRLTVV.

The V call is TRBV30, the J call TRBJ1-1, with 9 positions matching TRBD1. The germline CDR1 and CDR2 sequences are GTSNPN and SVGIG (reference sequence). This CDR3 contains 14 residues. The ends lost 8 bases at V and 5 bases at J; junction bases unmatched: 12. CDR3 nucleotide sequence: TGTGCCCTCTCCGGGGGACAGGGAGATACTGAAGCTTTCTTT. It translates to CALSGGQGDTEAFF.

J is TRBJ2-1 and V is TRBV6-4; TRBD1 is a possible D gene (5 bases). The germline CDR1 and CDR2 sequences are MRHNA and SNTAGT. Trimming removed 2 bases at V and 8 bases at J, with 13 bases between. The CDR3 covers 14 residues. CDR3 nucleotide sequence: TGTGCCAGCAGTGACGGGAAGGGGTTGGATGAGCAGTTCTTC. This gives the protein CASSDGKGLDEQFF.

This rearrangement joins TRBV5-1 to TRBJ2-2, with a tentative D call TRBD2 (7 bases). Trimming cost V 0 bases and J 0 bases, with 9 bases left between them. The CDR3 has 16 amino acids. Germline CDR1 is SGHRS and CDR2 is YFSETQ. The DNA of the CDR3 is TGCGCCAGCAGCTTGGTAGGGGGGGCGAACACCGGGGAGCTGTTTTTT. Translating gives CASSLVGGANTGELFF.

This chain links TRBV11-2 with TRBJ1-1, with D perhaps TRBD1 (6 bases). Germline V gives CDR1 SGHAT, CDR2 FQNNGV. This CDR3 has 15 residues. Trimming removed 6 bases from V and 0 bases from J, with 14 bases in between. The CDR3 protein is CASRSGTFMNTEAFF. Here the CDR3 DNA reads TGTGCCAGCAGATCCGGGACATTCATGAACACTGAAGCTTTCTTT.

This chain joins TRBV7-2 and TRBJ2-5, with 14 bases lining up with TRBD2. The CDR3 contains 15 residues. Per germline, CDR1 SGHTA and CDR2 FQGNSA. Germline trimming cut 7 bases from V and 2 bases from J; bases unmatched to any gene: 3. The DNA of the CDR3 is TGTGCCAGCACCAGACTAGCGGGGGGGCAAGAGACCCAGTACTTC. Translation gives CASTRLAGGQETQYF.

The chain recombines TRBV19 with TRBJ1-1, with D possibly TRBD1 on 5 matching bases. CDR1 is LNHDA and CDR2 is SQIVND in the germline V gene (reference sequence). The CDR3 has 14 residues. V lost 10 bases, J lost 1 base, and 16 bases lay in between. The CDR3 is CATQTATRNTEAFF. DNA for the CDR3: TGTGCCACCCAGACAGCTACCCGGAACACTGAAGCTTTCTTT.

The CDR3 region has the DNA TGCGCCAGCAGCTTACTAGCGGATACGAACACCGGGGAGCTGTTTTTT. This gives the protein CASSLLADTNTGELFF. The J gene is TRBJ2-2, the V gene TRBV5-1, with 8 nucleotides matching TRBD2. Germline loops: CDR1 SGHRS, CDR2 YFSETQ. The V and J ends lost 2 bases and 0 bases, in that order; junction bases with no gene match: 3. CDR3 size: 16 residues.

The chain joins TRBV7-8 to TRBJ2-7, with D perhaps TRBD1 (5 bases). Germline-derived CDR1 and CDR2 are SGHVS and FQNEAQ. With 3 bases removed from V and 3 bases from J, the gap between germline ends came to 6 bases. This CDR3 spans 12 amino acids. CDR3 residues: CASSFRGYEQYF. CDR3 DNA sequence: TGTGCCAGCAGCTTTAGGGGCTACGAGCAGTACTTC.

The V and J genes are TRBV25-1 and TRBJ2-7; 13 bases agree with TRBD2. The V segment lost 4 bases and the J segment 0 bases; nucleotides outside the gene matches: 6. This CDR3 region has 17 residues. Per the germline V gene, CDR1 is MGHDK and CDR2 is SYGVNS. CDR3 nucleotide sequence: TGTGCCAGCAGTGCTACCGGGACTAGCGGGGTCTCCTACGAGCAGTACTTC. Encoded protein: CASSATGTSGVSYEQYF.

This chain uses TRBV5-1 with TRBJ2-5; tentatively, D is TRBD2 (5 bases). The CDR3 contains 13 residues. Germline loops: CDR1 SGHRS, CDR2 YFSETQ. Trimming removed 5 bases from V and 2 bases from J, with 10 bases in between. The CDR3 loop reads CASRRSGQETQYF. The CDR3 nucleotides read TGCGCCAGCAGGAGAAGCGGACAAGAGACCCAGTACTTC. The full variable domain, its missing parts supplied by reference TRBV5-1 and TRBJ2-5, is KAGVTQTPRYLIKTRGQQVTLSCSPISGHRSVSWYQQTPGQGLQFLFEYFSETQRNKGNFPGRFSGRQFSNSRSEMNVSTLELGDSALYLCASRRSGQETQYFGPGTRLLVL.

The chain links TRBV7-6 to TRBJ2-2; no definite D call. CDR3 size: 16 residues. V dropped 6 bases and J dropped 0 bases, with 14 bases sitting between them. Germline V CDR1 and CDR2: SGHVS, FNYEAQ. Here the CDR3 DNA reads TGTGCCAGCAGACCGAGTGGGCAGGCGAACACCGGGGAGCTGTTTTTT. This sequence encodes CASRPSGQANTGELFF.

The CDR3 protein is CASSPSYNQPQHF. For the CDR3, the DNA is TGCGCCAGCAGCCCCAGTTACAATCAGCCCCAGCATTTT. The V call is TRBV5-1, the J call TRBJ1-5; D is unclear. The CDR3 length is 13 residues. V lost 4 bases to trimming and J lost 3 bases, with 8 bases between them. The germline gives CDR1 SGHRS, CDR2 YFSETQ.

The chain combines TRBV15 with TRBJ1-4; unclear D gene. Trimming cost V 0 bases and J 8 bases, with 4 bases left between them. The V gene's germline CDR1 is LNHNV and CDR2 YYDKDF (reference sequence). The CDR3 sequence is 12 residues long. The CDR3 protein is CATSRDLEKLFF. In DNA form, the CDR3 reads TGTGCCACCAGCAGAGATCTAGAAAAACTGTTTTTT.

The CDR3 DNA reads as TGTGCCAGCAGTTACTCTCCAGGGGAGGGGGGATCACCCCTCCACTTT. Protein: CASSYSPGEGGSPLHF. The J gene is TRBJ1-6, the V gene TRBV6-5, with D possibly TRBD1 on 6 matching bases. With 0 bases removed from V and 10 bases from J, the gap between germline ends came to 16 bases. This CDR3 is 16 amino acids long. CDR1 is MNHEY and CDR2 is SVGAGI in the germline V gene.

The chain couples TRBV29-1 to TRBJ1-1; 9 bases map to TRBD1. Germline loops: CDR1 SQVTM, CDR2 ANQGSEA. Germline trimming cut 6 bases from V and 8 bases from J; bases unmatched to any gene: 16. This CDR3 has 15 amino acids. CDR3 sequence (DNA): TGCAGCGTCCGCCCCGGACAGGGGCTACTTACCGAAGCTTTCTTT. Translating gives CSVRPGQGLLTEAFF.

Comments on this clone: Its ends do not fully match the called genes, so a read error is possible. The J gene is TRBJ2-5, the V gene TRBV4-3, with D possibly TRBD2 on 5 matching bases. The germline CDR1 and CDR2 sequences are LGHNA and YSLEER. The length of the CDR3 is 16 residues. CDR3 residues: CASSQGLSGLQENQYF. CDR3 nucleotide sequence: TGCGCCAGCAGCCAAGGTTTAAGCGGACTCCAAGAGAACCAGTACTTC.